What follows are 27 T cell receptor beta chains derived from one specimen sequenced in a study of shared clonotypes between healthy human individuals. The repertoire was sequenced with immunoSEQ multiplex PCR; TCRdb's copy has only in-frame clones and lacks some. The table lists over a million clones, 75% of them singletons. The sample comprised memory CD4+ T cells sorted from blood. As to subset: CD45RA-negative fraction. Receptors originate from a man aged 18 to 29 in good health.

The V and J genes are TRBV5-4 and TRBJ2-1; 14 bases align to TRBD2. V was pared by 4 bases and J by 3 bases, with 6 bases of the junction left unmatched. Germline CDR1 and CDR2: SGHNT and YYREEE (reference sequence). This CDR3 has 17 residues. The CDR3 protein is CASSRTSGRLNYNEQFF. The DNA for the CDR3 is TGTGCCAGCAGCCGGACTAGCGGGAGGCTTAACTACAATGAGCAGTTCTTC. Drawing the rest from reference TRBV5-4 and TRBJ2-1, the complete variable domain is ETGVTQSPTHLIKTRGQQVTLRCSSQSGHNTVSWYQQALGQGPQFIFQYYREEENGRGNFPPRFSGLQFPNYSSELNVNALELDDSALYLCASSRTSGRLNYNEQFFGPGTRLTVL.

The V and J genes are TRBV29-1 and TRBJ2-1; TRBD2 agrees at 7 bases. This CDR3 contains 14 residues. V shed 3 bases, J shed 2 bases, and the junction held 4 bases outside the gene matches. The germline V gene encodes CDR1 SQVTM and CDR2 ANQGSEA. The CDR3 is CSVEGGIAYNEQFF. The CDR3 DNA follows: TGCAGCGTTGAGGGGGGGATTGCCTACAATGAGCAGTTCTTC.

The J gene is TRBJ2-5, the V gene TRBV19; TRBD2 agrees at 7 bases. The V gene end was trimmed by 4 bases and the J gene end by 1 base; junction bases not matched to a gene: 9. The germline V gene has CDR1 LNHDA and CDR2 SQIVND (reference sequence). The CDR3 covers 16 residues. In nucleotides, the CDR3 is TGTGCCAGTAGTACCCACCCACGCGGGGGCCAAGAGACCCAGTACTTC. This sequence encodes CASSTHPRGGQETQYF.

This clone has more than one count but fewer than ten. The chain joins TRBV6-5 to TRBJ2-2, with 9 nucleotides matching TRBD2. The CDR3 contains 16 residues. V lost 0 bases and J lost 5; bases outside the gene matches: 4. Germline-derived CDR1 and CDR2 are MNHEY and SVGAGI. The CDR3 region is CASSYSWLAGTGELFF. CDR3 in DNA: TGTGCCAGCAGTTACTCGTGGCTAGCGGGGACCGGGGAGCTGTTTTTT.

The chain uses TRBV10-2 and TRBJ2-7, with D possibly matching TRBD2 (6 bases). V was shortened by 2 bases and J by 4 bases, with 12 bases between the two germline ends. The CDR3 covers 14 residues. Germline loops: CDR1 WSHSY, CDR2 SAAADI. For the CDR3, the DNA is TGCGCCAGCAGTGAGCCGACTAGAGGGTACGAGCAGTACTTC. Its translation: CASSEPTRGYEQYF.

This chain connects TRBV28 to TRBJ1-6; 7 positions agree with TRBD1. CDR3 size: 15 residues. Germline assignment: CDR1 MDHEN and CDR2 SYDVKM. The ends lost 6 bases at V and 4 bases at J; junction bases unmatched: 6. CDR3 in amino acids: CASRDSGQYNSPLHF. The CDR3, as DNA: TGTGCCAGCAGAGACTCGGGACAGTATAATTCACCCCTCCACTTT.

This sequence joins TRBV25-1 and TRBJ1-4; weak D call: TRBD1 (6 bases). Germline V CDR1 and CDR2: MGHDK, SYGVNS. The V and J ends lost 2 bases and 3 bases respectively, with 10 bases between them. The CDR3 runs to 15 residues. CDR3 amino acids: CASSETGRSNEKLFF. The CDR3 DNA sequence: TGTGCCAGCAGTGAAACAGGGAGGTCTAATGAAAAACTGTTTTTT. Filled out from reference TRBV25-1 and TRBJ1-4, the complete variable domain reads EADIYQTPRYLVIGTGKKITLECSQTMGHDKMYWYQQDPGMELHLIHYSYGVNSTEKGDLSSESTVSRIRTEHFPLTLESARPSHTSQYLCASSETGRSNEKLFFGSGTQLSVL.

The chain carries TRBV6-1 and TRBJ2-6, with D unclear. The CDR3 has 13 residues. With 8 bases removed from V and 2 bases from J, the gap between germline ends came to 7 bases. Germline assignment: CDR1 MNHNS and CDR2 SASEGT. CDR3 nucleotides: TGTGCCAGCCGCTCAGCTGGGGCCAACGTCCTGACTTTC. It specifies CASRSAGANVLTF.

The chain is built from TRBV19 and TRBJ2-5; D is perhaps TRBD1 (6 bases). The CDR3 covers 13 residues. Germline CDR1 and CDR2: LNHDA and SQIVND (reference sequence). V was clipped by 5 bases and J by 5 bases, with 12 bases between them. CDR3 in DNA: TGTGCCAGTAGTTTAGGGGGAAGGGAGACCCAGTACTTC. Its protein product is CASSLGGRETQYF.

V usage is TRBV6-6 and J usage is TRBJ2-7; D is perhaps TRBD2 (6 bases). Trimming stripped 7 bases from V and 2 bases from J, with 15 bases between. Germline CDR1 reads MNHNY; CDR2 reads SVGAGI (reference sequence). This CDR3 is built from 14 residues. The CDR3 reads CASTHGGRAYEQYF. Here the CDR3 DNA reads TGTGCCAGCACCCACGGGGGTCGGGCCTACGAGCAGTACTTC.

V is TRBV10-3 and J is TRBJ2-5; D may be TRBD1 or TRBD2 (5 bases each). This CDR3 spans 13 amino acids. V shed 9 bases and J shed 3 bases, with 14 bases lying between them. Germline values: CDR1 ENHRY, CDR2 SYGVKD. CDR3 bases: TGTGCCATAGCAGAGGGGCGAGAAGAGACCCAGTACTTC. Residues: CAIAEGREETQYF.

This clone was recorded once. The rearrangement uses TRBV19 and TRBJ2-3; 9 nucleotides agree with TRBD1. V lost 3 bases to trimming and J lost 1 base; unmatched junction nucleotides: 8. The CDR3 loop spans 17 amino acids. Germline-derived CDR1 and CDR2 are LNHDA and SQIVND (reference sequence). CDR3 protein: CASSISGTGRGTDTQYF. The CDR3, as DNA: TGTGCCAGTAGTATCTCCGGGACAGGGAGAGGCACAGATACGCAGTATTTT. Using reference TRBV19 and TRBJ2-3 for the parts outside the CDR3, the full variable domain is DGGITQSPKYLFRKEGQNVTLSCEQNLNHDAMYWYRQDPGQGLRLIYYSQIVNDFQKGDIAEGYSVSREKKESFPLTVTSAQKNPTAFYLCASSISGTGRGTDTQYFGPGTRLTVL.

This chain joins TRBV28 and TRBJ1-2; D remains unclear. This CDR3 is 11 amino acids long. V was shortened by 6 bases and J by 2 bases, with 4 bases between the two germline ends. Per germline, CDR1 MDHEN and CDR2 SYDVKM. DNA of the CDR3: TGTGCCAGCAGGATCAACTATGGCTACACCTTC. This encodes CASRINYGYTF.

On this clone: This CDR3 is also generated by other DNA sequences in the sample. The chain carries TRBV5-1 and TRBJ1-1; D gene ambiguous. CDR1 SGHRS and CDR2 YFSETQ come from the germline V gene. The V gene lost 0 bases and the J gene lost 0 bases, with 9 bases spanning the gap. The CDR3 consists of 15 residues. The CDR3 is CASSLVGGLNTEAFF. The CDR3 DNA reads TGCGCCAGCAGCTTGGTCGGCGGGTTGAACACTGAAGCTTTCTTT.

This clone has just one count. V and J are TRBV6-5 and TRBJ1-6; D not certain. CDR1 and CDR2 (germline): MNHEY, SVGAGI. The CDR3 length is 16 residues. The ends were cut back, 0 bases at V and 3 bases at J, with 9 bases in the middle. Here the CDR3 DNA reads TGTGCCAGCAGTTACTCGGAACAGAACTATAATTCACCCCTCCACTTT. Its translation: CASSYSEQNYNSPLHF.

This rearrangement joins TRBV6-5 to TRBJ1-1; D is unresolved. The CDR3 runs to 14 residues. The V and J ends lost 5 bases and 2 bases respectively, with 12 bases between them. Germline-derived CDR1 and CDR2 are MNHEY and SVGAGI. The CDR3 DNA is TGTGCCAGCAGTGACGGACGGGTTAACACTGAAGCTTTCTTT. Amino acids: CASSDGRVNTEAFF.

With respect to this clone: The junction differs from germline at one of its ends, possibly a read error. V and J are TRBV7-7 and TRBJ2-1, with 7 nucleotides matching TRBD1. CDR3 length: 14 amino acids. CDR1 and CDR2 (germline): SSHAT, FNYEAQ (reference sequence). The CDR3 sequence: CASSLGTGAGEQFF. For the CDR3, the DNA is TGTGCTAGCAGCCTGGGTACAGGGGCCGGGGAGCAGTTCTTC.

This clone was counted once. The chain joins TRBV11-2 to TRBJ1-2; the D gene is possibly TRBD1 (5 bases). There are 14 residues in the CDR3. Germline V gene sequence: CDR1 SGHAT, CDR2 FQNNGV. Trimming cost V 5 bases and J 3 bases, with 13 bases left between them. The CDR3 sequence: CASSPPQGHYGYTF. CDR3 in DNA: TGTGCCAGCAGCCCCCCCCAGGGCCACTATGGCTACACCTTC.

The CDR3 nucleotides are TGCGCCAGCAGCTTGGGATCGGTCAGCCCTGGGGCCAACGTCCTGACTTTC. It codes for CASSLGSVSPGANVLTF. The chain couples TRBV5-1 to TRBJ2-6; D is unclear. Per the germline V gene, CDR1 is SGHRS and CDR2 is YFSETQ. The CDR3 has 17 amino acids. V lost 0 bases to trimming and J lost 2 bases, with 12 bases between them.

This chain uses TRBV12-2 with TRBJ2-7; TRBD2, as called in the table, went unchecked against the DNA. TRBV12-2 is reported as a pseudogene. The CDR3 runs 17 residues. The CDR3 coding sequence is TGTGCAAGTCGCTTAGAGGTCGGCGGTAGACTCTCCTACGAGCAGTACTTC. This gives the protein CASRLEVGGRLSYEQYF.

This chain connects TRBV7-2 to TRBJ2-7; D remains ambiguous. The CDR3 has 11 residues. Germline CDR1 SGHTA, CDR2 FQGNSA. The ends were cut back, 8 bases at V and 3 bases at J, with 8 bases in the middle. The CDR3 here is CASSYYYEQYF. Written as DNA, the CDR3 is TGTGCCAGCTCCTACTACTACGAGCAGTACTTC. The full variable domain, rest sourced from reference TRBV7-2 and TRBJ2-7, is GAGVSQSPSNKVTEKGKDVELRCDPISGHTALYWYRQSLGQGLEFLIYFQGNSAPDKSGLPSDRFSAERTGGSVSTLTIQRTQQEDSAVYLCASSYYYEQYFGPGTRLTVT.

V and J are TRBV5-6 and TRBJ1-4, with TRBD1 as a possible D gene (6 bases). This CDR3 is 16 amino acids long. V shed 2 bases and J shed 0 bases, with 11 bases lying between them. Germline CDR1 is SGHDT and CDR2 is YYEEEE. The CDR3 nucleotides are TGTGCCAGCAGCTTTTTAGGGGGGTCAACTAATGAAAAACTGTTTTTT. It yields the protein CASSFLGGSTNEKLFF.

The chain couples TRBV29-1 to TRBJ2-5, with D tentatively TRBD2 (6 bases). The germline V and J ends were trimmed by 2 bases and 6 bases, with 13 bases remaining between them. This CDR3 spans 13 amino acids. CDR1 is SQVTM, CDR2 ANQGSEA, per germline. For the CDR3, the DNA is TGCAGCGTTGAACCAAACGCGGGAAAGACCCAGTACTTC. Encoded protein: CSVEPNAGKTQYF.

The rearrangement uses TRBV2 and TRBJ2-1; TRBD2 might be the D (7 bases). The V end lost 7 bases, the J end lost 6 bases, and 16 bases lay between the germline ends. CDR1 and CDR2 from the germline V gene are SNHLY and FYNNEI. This CDR3 region has 14 residues. The CDR3 loop reads CASNRGGRGNEQFF. The CDR3 DNA is TGTGCCAGCAATCGCGGGGGCCGGGGCAATGAGCAGTTCTTC. The full variable domain, in which reference TRBV2 and TRBJ2-1 provide the parts outside the CDR3, is EPEVTQTPSHQVTQMGQEVILRCVPISNHLYFYWYRQILGQKVEFLVSFYNNEISEKSEIFDDQFSVERPDGSNFTLKIRSTKLEDSAMYFCASNRGGRGNEQFFGPGTRLTVL.

This sequence joins TRBV7-2 and TRBJ2-7; D might be TRBD2 (6 bases). V gave up 4 bases and J gave up 0 bases, with 13 bases separating them. The germline V gene has CDR1 SGHTA and CDR2 FQGNSA. The CDR3 runs 15 residues. The CDR3 protein is CASSSLAGSSYEQYF. In nucleotides, the CDR3 is TGTGCCAGCAGCTCTCTTGCGGGAAGCTCCTACGAGCAGTACTTC.

The V call is TRBV9, the J call TRBJ1-1; D remains unclear. Germline values: CDR1 SGDLS, CDR2 YYNGEE. The V gene lost 0 bases and the J gene lost 0 bases, with 6 bases spanning the gap. This CDR3 comprises 14 residues. The CDR3 nucleotides read TGTGCCAGCAGCGTAGGACGGATGAACACTGAAGCTTTCTTT. This translates into CASSVGRMNTEAFF.

The rearrangement uses TRBV7-2 and TRBJ1-2; the D gene is possibly TRBD1 (5 bases). V lost 1 base to trimming and J lost 3 bases, with 21 bases between them. This CDR3 has 18 residues. The germline gives CDR1 SGHTA, CDR2 FQGNSA. The CDR3 spells CASSLGPAGGGSHYGYTF. Written as DNA, the CDR3 is TGTGCCAGCAGCTTAGGTCCCGCCGGGGGAGGGTCGCACTATGGCTACACCTTC. Drawing the rest from reference TRBV7-2 and TRBJ1-2, the complete variable domain is GAGVSQSPSNKVTEKGKDVELRCDPISGHTALYWYRQSLGQGLEFLIYFQGNSAPDKSGLPSDRFSAERTGGSVSTLTIQRTQQEDSAVYLCASSLGPAGGGSHYGYTFGSGTRLTVV.